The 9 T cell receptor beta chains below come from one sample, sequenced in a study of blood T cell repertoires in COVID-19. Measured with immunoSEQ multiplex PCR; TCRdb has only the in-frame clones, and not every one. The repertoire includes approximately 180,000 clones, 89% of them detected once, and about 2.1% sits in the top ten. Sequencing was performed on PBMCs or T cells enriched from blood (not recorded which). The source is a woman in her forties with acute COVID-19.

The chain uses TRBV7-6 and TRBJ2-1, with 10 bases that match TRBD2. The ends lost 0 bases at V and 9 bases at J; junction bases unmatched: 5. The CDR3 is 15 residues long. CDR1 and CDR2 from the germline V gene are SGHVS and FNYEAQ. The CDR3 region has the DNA TGTGCCAGCAGCTTAGCAGCGGGGGGGACAATTGAGCAGTTCTTC. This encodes CASSLAAGGTIEQFF.

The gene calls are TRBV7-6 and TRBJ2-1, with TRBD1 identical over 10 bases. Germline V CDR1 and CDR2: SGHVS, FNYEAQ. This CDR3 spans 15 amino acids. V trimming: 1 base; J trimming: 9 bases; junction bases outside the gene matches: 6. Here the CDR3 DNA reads TGTGCCAGCAGCTTAGTTGGACAGGGGGGTGGTGAGCAGTTCTTC. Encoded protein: CASSLVGQGGGEQFF.

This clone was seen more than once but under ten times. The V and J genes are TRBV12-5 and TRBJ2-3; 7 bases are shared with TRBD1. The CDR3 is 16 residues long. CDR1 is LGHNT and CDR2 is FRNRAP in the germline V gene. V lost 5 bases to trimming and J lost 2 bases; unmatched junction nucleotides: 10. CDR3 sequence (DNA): TGTGCTAGTGGTCCCCTATATACAGGGGTCACAGATACGCAGTATTTT. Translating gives CASGPLYTGVTDTQYF. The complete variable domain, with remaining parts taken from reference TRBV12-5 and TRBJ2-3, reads DARVTQTPRHKVTEMGQEVTMRCQPILGHNTVFWYRQTMMQGLELLAYFRNRAPLDDSGMPKDRFSAEMPDATLATLKIQPSEPRDSAVYFCASGPLYTGVTDTQYFGPGTRLTVL.

CDR3 nucleotides: TGTGCCAGCAGTACAACTAGGGAAGGACAGGGGAGGAACGAGCAGTACTTC. Translating it yields CASSTTREGQGRNEQYF. The chain employs TRBV28 and TRBJ2-7; 9 bases agree with TRBD1. Germline-derived CDR1 and CDR2 are MDHEN and SYDVKM. This CDR3 has 17 amino acids. Losses at the gene ends were 5 bases for V and 5 bases for J; bases not matched to a gene: 16. The full variable domain, with the rest looked up from reference TRBV28 and TRBJ2-7, is DVKVTQSSRYLVKRTGEKVFLECVQDMDHENMFWYRQDPGLGLRLIYFSYDVKMKEKGDIPEGYSVSREKKERFSLILESASTNQTSMYLCASSTTREGQGRNEQYFGPGTRLTVT.

The CDR3 region has the DNA TGTGCCAGCAGGGCCCGGGACAGGGGGCGGGGCACTGAAGCTTTCTTT. Translated: CASRARDRGRGTEAFF. The gene calls are TRBV2 and TRBJ1-1, with TRBD1 identical over 12 bases. Germline V gives CDR1 SNHLY, CDR2 FYNNEI. This CDR3 region has 16 residues. Losses at the gene ends were 6 bases for V and 4 bases for J; bases not matched to a gene: 9.

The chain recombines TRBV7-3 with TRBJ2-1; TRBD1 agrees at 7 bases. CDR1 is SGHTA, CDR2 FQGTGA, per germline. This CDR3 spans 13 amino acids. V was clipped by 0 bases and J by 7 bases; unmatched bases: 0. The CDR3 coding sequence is TGTGCCAGCAGCTTAACGGACAGGAATGAGCAGTTCTTC. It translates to CASSLTDRNEQFF. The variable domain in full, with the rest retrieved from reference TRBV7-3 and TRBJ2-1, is GAGVSQTPSNKVTEKGKYVELRCDPISGHTALYWYRQSLGQGPEFLIYFQGTGAADDSGLPNDRFFAVRPEGSVSTLKIQRTERGDSAVYLCASSLTDRNEQFFGPGTRLTVL.

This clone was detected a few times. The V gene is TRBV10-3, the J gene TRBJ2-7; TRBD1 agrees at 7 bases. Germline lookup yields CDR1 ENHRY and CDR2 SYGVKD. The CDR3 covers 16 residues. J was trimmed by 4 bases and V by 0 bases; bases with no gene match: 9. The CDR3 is CAISESGGRPGYEQYF. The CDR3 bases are TGTGCCATCAGTGAGTCAGGGGGCCGCCCAGGTTACGAGCAGTACTTC.

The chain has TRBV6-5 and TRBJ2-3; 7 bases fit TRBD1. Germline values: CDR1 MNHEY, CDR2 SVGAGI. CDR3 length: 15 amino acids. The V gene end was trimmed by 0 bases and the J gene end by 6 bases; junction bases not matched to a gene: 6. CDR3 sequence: CASSYSGYRGDTQYF. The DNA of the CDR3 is TGTGCCAGCAGTTACTCGGGATACAGGGGCGATACGCAGTATTTT.

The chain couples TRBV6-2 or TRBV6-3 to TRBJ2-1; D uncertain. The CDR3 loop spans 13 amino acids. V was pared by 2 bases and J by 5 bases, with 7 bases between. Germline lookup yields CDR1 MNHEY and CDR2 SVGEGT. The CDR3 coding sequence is TGTGCCAGCAGTTACCTACCCCACAATGAGCAGTTCTTC. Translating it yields CASSYLPHNEQFF.